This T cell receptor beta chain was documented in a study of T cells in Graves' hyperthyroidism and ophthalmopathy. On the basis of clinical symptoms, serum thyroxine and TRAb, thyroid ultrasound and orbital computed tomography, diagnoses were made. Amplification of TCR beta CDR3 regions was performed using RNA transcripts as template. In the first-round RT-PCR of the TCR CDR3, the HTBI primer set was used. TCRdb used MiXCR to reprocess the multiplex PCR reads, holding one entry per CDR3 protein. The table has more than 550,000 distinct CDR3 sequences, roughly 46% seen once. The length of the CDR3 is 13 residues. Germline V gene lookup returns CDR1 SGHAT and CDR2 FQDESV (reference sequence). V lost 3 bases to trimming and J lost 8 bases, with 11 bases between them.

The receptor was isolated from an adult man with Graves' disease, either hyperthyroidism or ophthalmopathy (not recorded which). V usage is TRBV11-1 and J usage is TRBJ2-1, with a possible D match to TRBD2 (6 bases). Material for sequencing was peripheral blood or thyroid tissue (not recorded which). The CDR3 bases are TGTGCCAGCAGCTTGACTAGTCGCGATGAGCAGTTCTTC. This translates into CASSLTSRDEQFF. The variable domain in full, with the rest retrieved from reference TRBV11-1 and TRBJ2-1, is EAEVAQSPRYKITEKSQAVAFWCDPISGHATLYWYRQILGQGPELLVQFQDESVVDDSQLPKDRFSAERLKGVDSTLKIQPAELGDSAMYLCASSLTSRDEQFFGPGTRLTVL.